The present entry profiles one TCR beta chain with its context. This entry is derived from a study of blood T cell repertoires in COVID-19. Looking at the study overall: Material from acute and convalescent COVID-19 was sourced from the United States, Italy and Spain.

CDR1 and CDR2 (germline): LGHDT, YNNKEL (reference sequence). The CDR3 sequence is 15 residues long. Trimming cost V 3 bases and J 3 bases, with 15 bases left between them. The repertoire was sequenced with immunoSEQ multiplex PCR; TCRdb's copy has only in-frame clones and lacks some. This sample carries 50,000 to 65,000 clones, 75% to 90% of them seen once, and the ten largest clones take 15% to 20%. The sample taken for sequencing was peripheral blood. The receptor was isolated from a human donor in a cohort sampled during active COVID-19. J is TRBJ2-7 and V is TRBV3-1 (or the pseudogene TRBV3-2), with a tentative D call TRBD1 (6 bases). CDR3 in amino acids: CASSQDRDTLYEQYF. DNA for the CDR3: TGTGCCAGCAGCCAGGACCGGGACACACTCTACGAGCAGTACTTC.